The rows below give T cell receptor beta chains drawn from one sample of a study of CD8+ T cells in alopecia areata. TCRdb keeps only in-frame clones here, not all; method: immunoSEQ multiplex PCR. Among 110,000 or so clones listed, roughly 50% were seen once. The material sequenced was CD4+ T cells sorted from blood, taken at week 24, from a patient treated with tofacitinib. These receptors were obtained from a human donor with alopecia areata. Both conserved end residues are part of each CDR3. Fields, in order: J gene, V gene, CDR3 protein.

j_gene: TRBJ1-1; v_gene: TRBV30; CDR3aa: CAWTLGFAGTEAFF
j_gene: TRBJ2-7; v_gene: TRBV9; CDR3aa: CASSIRGGPGEQYF
j_gene: TRBJ2-4; v_gene: TRBV7-2; CDR3aa: CASSLVPRALTLGNIQYF
j_gene: TRBJ2-7; v_gene: TRBV30; CDR3aa: CAWARVYEQYF
j_gene: TRBJ1-2; v_gene: TRBV5-6; CDR3aa: CASSLGTGKSGGYTF
j_gene: TRBJ2-1; v_gene: TRBV29-1; CDR3aa: CSFRGRGTYNEQFF
j_gene: TRBJ1-2; v_gene: TRBV4-1; CDR3aa: CASKEAPGQGLYGYTF
j_gene: TRBJ1-6; v_gene: TRBV27; CDR3aa: CASRDRGIEALHF
j_gene: TRBJ1-1; v_gene: TRBV18; CDR3aa: CASSQGTLNTEAFF
j_gene: TRBJ1-2; v_gene: TRBV5-1; CDR3aa: CASSWTGNYGYTF
j_gene: TRBJ1-1; v_gene: TRBV2; CDR3aa: CASVLGLVGNTEAFF
j_gene: TRBJ2-7; v_gene: TRBV10-3; CDR3aa: CAISEILTGDGQYF
j_gene: TRBJ2-5; v_gene: TRBV5-1; CDR3aa: CASSPDRTGGETQYF
j_gene: TRBJ1-4; v_gene: TRBV7-9; CDR3aa: CASSLMGTVNEKLFF
j_gene: TRBJ1-4; v_gene: TRBV10-3; CDR3aa: CAISDGTGEKLFF
j_gene: TRBJ2-1; v_gene: TRBV4-3; CDR3aa: CASSPRPQGGGNEQFF
j_gene: TRBJ2-2; v_gene: TRBV30; CDR3aa: CAWSAYGGFGTGELFF
j_gene: TRBJ1-2; v_gene: TRBV4-1; CDR3aa: CASSQDDHAGYGYTF
j_gene: TRBJ2-5; v_gene: TRBV7-8; CDR3aa: CASSLVFQETQYF
j_gene: TRBJ2-7; v_gene: TRBV18; CDR3aa: CASSPRDRAYEQYF
j_gene: TRBJ1-4; v_gene: TRBV7-9; CDR3aa: CASSGREPEKLFF
j_gene: TRBJ1-3; v_gene: TRBV4-3; CDR3aa: CASSQESGTGRNTIYF